One sample yielded the 17 T cell receptor beta chains listed below, sequenced in a study of persistence of HIV-infected CD4 T cells. Sequencing used immunoSEQ version 4 in survey mode. TCRdb's table, derived via immunoSEQ multiplex PCR, lists solely in-frame clones and lacks some. Here the sample spans some 30,000 clones, roughly 82% being singletons. No antigen has been identified for these receptors. The stimulus was lysate of CMV-infected fibroblasts, 8.5 to 10 ug/mL. CD40L-negative CD69-negative CD45RO-high memory CD4+ T cells were sorted as populations depleted of antigen-responding cells. The starting material was CD4+ T cells sorted from PBMCs after approximately 18-hour stimulation, obtained from a patient who received antiretroviral therapy. The receptors originated from an adult woman with HIV who was CMV-seropositive.

CDR3: CASSRNEYTEAFF. The CDR3 DNA follows: TGTGCCAGCAGTCGTAATGAGTACACTGAAGCTTTCTTT. This rearrangement joins TRBV27 to TRBJ1-1; D gene unclear. The CDR3 spans 13 residues. V lost 5 bases to trimming and J lost 3 bases, with 10 bases between them. Germline V gene sequence: CDR1 MNHEY, CDR2 SMNVEV (reference sequence).

The chain joins TRBV6-1 to TRBJ2-1, with D maybe TRBD1 (6 bases). The V gene lost 2 bases and the J gene lost 9 bases, with 11 bases spanning the gap. Germline V CDR1 and CDR2: MNHNS, SASEGT. CDR3 length: 13 residues. The CDR3 DNA is TGTGCCAGCAGTGAAACAGGGTGGGGTGAGCAGTTCTTC. Amino acid sequence: CASSETGWGEQFF.

The chain combines TRBV5-4 with TRBJ2-5, with TRBD1 as a possible D gene (6 bases). V gave up 0 bases and J gave up 1 base, with 16 bases separating them. The CDR3 loop spans 17 amino acids. CDR1 is SGHNT, CDR2 YYREEE, per germline (reference sequence). The CDR3 reads CASSLATSVTGQETQYF. The DNA for the CDR3 is TGTGCCAGCAGCTTGGCTACTTCGGTGACAGGCCAAGAGACCCAGTACTTC.

This clone was picked up a small number of times. This chain links TRBV9 with TRBJ1-6; 8 bases are shared with TRBD1. Unmatched junction bases numbered 4, after V lost 4 bases and J lost 7 bases. Looked up from germline, CDR1 is SGDLS and CDR2 is YYNGEE. The CDR3 has 14 residues. The CDR3 loop is CASSLGQANSPLHF. CDR3 DNA: TGTGCCAGCAGCTTGGGACAGGCGAATTCACCCCTCCACTTT. Together with reference TRBV9 and TRBJ1-6, the CDR3 gives the full variable domain: DSGVTQTPKHLITATGQRVTLRCSPRSGDLSVYWYQQSLDQGLQFLIQYYNGEERAKGNILERFSAQQFPDLHSELNLSSLELGDSALYFCASSLGQANSPLHFGNGTRLTVT.

The chain combines TRBV11-3 with TRBJ1-1, with a tentative D call TRBD1 (5 bases). Germline values: CDR1 SGHNT, CDR2 YENEEA. The V and J ends lost 3 bases and 6 bases respectively, with 23 bases between them. This CDR3 has 17 residues. The CDR3, as DNA: TGTGCCAGCAGCTTGCGCCAGGGTATTTCGTATAGTCCTGAAGCTTTCTTT. Residues: CASSLRQGISYSPEAFF.

The gene calls are TRBV5-5 and TRBJ1-6; TRBD1 matches 9 bases. Germline V CDR1 and CDR2: SGHKS, YYEKEE (reference sequence). The junction had 10 bases not matched to a gene; V was cut back by 3 bases and J by 6 bases. This CDR3 has 17 amino acids. The CDR3 sequence: CASSSDGQGSFNSPLHF. As DNA, the CDR3 is TGTGCCAGCAGCTCGGATGGACAGGGGTCATTTAATTCACCCCTCCACTTT.

The chain is built from TRBV12-3 or TRBV12-4 and TRBJ2-7; 9 bases match TRBD2. With 11 bases clipped from V and 0 bases from J, the junction kept 2 bases outside the gene matches. The CDR3 has 12 residues. CDR3 amino acids: CASSGDSYEQYF. CDR3 nucleotides: TGTGCCTCTAGCGGGGACTCCTACGAGCAGTACTTC.

This chain joins TRBV9 and TRBJ2-5, with 10 bases identical to TRBD1. Per the germline V gene, CDR1 is SGDLS and CDR2 is YYNGEE. J was trimmed by 4 bases and V by 4 bases; bases with no gene match: 4. This CDR3 is 14 amino acids long. The CDR3 nucleotides are TGTGCCAGCAGCTCGGACAGGGGGGGAGAGACCCAGTACTTC. This translates into CASSSDRGGETQYF.

V usage is TRBV7-2 and J usage is TRBJ1-4; TRBD1 aligns across 10 bases. The germline V gene encodes CDR1 SGHTA and CDR2 FQGNSA. The CDR3 length is 19 residues. After removal of 0 bases from V and 8 bases from J, the junction contained 15 bases not matched to a gene. CDR3 in DNA: TGTGCCAGCAGCTTAGCCGTCGTGACAGGGGGCGCAGTCCGGGAAAAACTGTTTTTT. Encoded protein: CASSLAVVTGGAVREKLFF.

The genes are TRBV3-1 (or the pseudogene TRBV3-2) and TRBJ1-1; TRBD1 might be the D (5 bases). This CDR3 is built from 16 residues. V lost 1 base, J lost 5 bases, and 17 bases lay in between. In germline, CDR1 is LGHDT, CDR2 YNNKEL (reference sequence). CDR3 DNA: TGTGCCAGCAGCCAAGGGCCCCTGGGGGTGAGAACTGAAGCTTTCTTT. Amino acids: CASSQGPLGVRTEAFF.

This chain uses TRBV5-6 with TRBJ2-4; D possibly uses TRBD1 or TRBD2 (5 bases each). Trimming removed 7 bases from V and 0 bases from J, with 11 bases in between. The CDR3 consists of 14 residues. Germline-derived CDR1 and CDR2 are SGHDT and YYEEEE. The CDR3 DNA follows: TGTGCCAGCTTCGGGGCGCCAGCCAAAAACATTCAGTACTTC. Translation gives CASFGAPAKNIQYF.

The rearrangement uses TRBV12-3 or TRBV12-4 and TRBJ1-6; unclear D gene. The CDR3 is made up of 13 amino acids. Trimming took 5 bases from V and 6 from J, leaving 8 bases between them. In nucleotides, the CDR3 is TGTGCCAGCAGTGCTGCCCCTAATTCACCCCTCCACTTT. Protein: CASSAAPNSPLHF.

This clone occurred once. V usage is TRBV2 and J usage is TRBJ1-2, with 8 positions matching TRBD1. Germline trimming cut 7 bases from V and 8 bases from J; bases unmatched to any gene: 12. Germline CDR1 and CDR2: SNHLY and FYNNEI. The CDR3 is made up of 14 amino acids. CDR3 sequence: CASTLGQGRGGYTF. Here the CDR3 DNA reads TGTGCCAGCACCCTAGGACAGGGAAGGGGCGGCTACACCTTC. The full variable domain, its missing parts supplied by reference TRBV2 and TRBJ1-2, is EPEVTQTPSHQVTQMGQEVILRCVPISNHLYFYWYRQILGQKVEFLVSFYNNEISEKSEIFDDQFSVERPDGSNFTLKIRSTKLEDSAMYFCASTLGQGRGGYTFGSGTRLTVV.

The rearrangement uses TRBV7-9 and TRBJ1-6, with 9 bases fitting TRBD1. The CDR3 covers 17 residues. V shed 1 base, J shed 7 bases, and the junction held 8 bases outside the gene matches. Germline CDR1 reads SEHNR; CDR2 reads FQNEAQ (reference sequence). The CDR3 nucleotides are TGTGCCAGCAGCTTAGAGGGGACAGGGATTTCAAATTCACCCCTCCACTTT. Translation: CASSLEGTGISNSPLHF.

This rearrangement joins TRBV5-1 to TRBJ1-2; no clear D gene. This CDR3 region has 14 residues. Trimming shortened V by 2 bases and J by 6 bases, and 14 bases separated the two germline ends. CDR1 and CDR2 (germline): SGHRS, YFSETQ. The CDR3 nucleotides read TGCGCCAGCAGCTTAATCCAGGCGGTTGATGGCTACACCTTC. This translates into CASSLIQAVDGYTF.

The CDR3 sequence: CSVETVLDGYTF. CDR3 sequence (DNA): TGCAGCGTTGAGACGGTCTTGGATGGCTACACCTTC. The chain uses TRBV29-1 and TRBJ1-2; D call uncertain. Trimming took off 3 bases at V and 6 bases at J, with 11 bases between the two ends. This CDR3 region has 12 residues. CDR1 and CDR2 from the germline V gene are SQVTM and ANQGSEA.

CDR3 sequence reads: CASSQGELTPYGYTF. The CDR3, as DNA: TGCGCCAGCAGCCAAGGGGAACTCACCCCCTATGGCTACACCTTC. The rearrangement links TRBV4-3 to TRBJ1-2; no reliable D call. This CDR3 comprises 15 residues. Germline CDR1 and CDR2: LGHNA and YSLEER. With 1 base removed from V and 4 bases from J, the gap between germline ends came to 13 bases.